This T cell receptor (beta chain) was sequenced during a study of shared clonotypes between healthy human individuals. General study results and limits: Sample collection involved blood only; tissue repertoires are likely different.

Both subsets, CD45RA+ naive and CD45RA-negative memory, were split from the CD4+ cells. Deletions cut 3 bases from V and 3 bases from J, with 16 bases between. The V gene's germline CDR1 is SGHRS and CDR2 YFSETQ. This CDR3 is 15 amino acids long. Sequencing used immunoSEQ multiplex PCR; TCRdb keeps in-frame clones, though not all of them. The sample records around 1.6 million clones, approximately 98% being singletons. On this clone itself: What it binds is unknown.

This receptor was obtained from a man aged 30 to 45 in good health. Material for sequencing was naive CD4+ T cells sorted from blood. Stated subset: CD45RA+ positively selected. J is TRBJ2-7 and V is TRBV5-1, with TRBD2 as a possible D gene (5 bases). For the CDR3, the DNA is TGCGCCAGCAGCTGGGGTGGAGGAGAAAACTACGAGCAGTACTTC. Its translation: CASSWGGGENYEQYF.